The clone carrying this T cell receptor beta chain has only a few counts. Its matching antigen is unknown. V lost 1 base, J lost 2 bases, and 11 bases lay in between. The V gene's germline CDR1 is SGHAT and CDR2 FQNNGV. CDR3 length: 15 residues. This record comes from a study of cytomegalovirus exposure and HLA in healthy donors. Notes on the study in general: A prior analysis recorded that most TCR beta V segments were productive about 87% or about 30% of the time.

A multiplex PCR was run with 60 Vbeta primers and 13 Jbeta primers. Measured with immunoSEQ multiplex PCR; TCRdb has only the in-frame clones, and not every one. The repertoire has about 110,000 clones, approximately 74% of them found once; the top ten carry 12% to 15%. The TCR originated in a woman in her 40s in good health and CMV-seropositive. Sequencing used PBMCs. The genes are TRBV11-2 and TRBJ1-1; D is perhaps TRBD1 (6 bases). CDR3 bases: TGTGCCAGCAGCTTAGGAGGACAGTATAACACTGAAGCTTTCTTT. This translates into CASSLGGQYNTEAFF.